This TCR beta chain was sequenced during a study of blood T cell repertoires in COVID-19. The sample holds a few counts of this clone. Distinct nucleotide sequences in the sample also encode this CDR3. Trimming took 4 bases from V and 1 from J, leaving 14 bases between them. The CDR3 spans 15 residues. Looked up from germline, CDR1 is SGHRS and CDR2 is YFSETQ. Only in-frame clones appear in the TCRdb table, and some are missing; sequencing was by immunoSEQ multiplex PCR. The sample records under 200,000 clones, approximately 80% being singletons. The clonotype was recovered from a woman aged 60-70 years who had recovered from COVID-19. Sequencing used PBMCs or T cells enriched from blood (not recorded which). The rearrangement links TRBV5-1 to TRBJ2-5; tentatively, D is TRBD1 (5 bases). The CDR3 DNA reads as TGCGCCAGCAGCCTGGGCGACAGAGCCCAAGAGACCCAGTACTTC. Translated, it gives CASSLGDRAQETQYF.